The 20 T cell receptor beta chains presented below share a single source sample, sequenced in a study of CD8 T cells in Susac syndrome. RNA in amounts of about 0.45 to 1 ug was reverse transcribed with random hexamers. TCRdb itself ran the immunoSEQ multiplex PCR reads through MiXCR, one entry per CDR3 protein. The table has 150,000 to 200,000 distinct CDR3 sequences, roughly 94% seen once. Sequencing input: CD4+ T cells from PBMCs. These receptors all come from a human donor in good health.

The chain combines TRBV9 with TRBJ2-1; TRBD2 might be the D (6 bases). CDR1 SGDLS and CDR2 YYNGEE come from the germline V gene. The V gene lost 6 bases and the J gene lost 5 bases, with 15 bases spanning the gap. The length of the CDR3 is 14 residues. The CDR3 here is CASNGGERDNEQFF. CDR3 bases: TGTGCCAGCAACGGGGGAGAGAGGGACAATGAGCAGTTCTTC.

The DNA for the CDR3 is TGCGCCAGCAGCTTGTGGGGGGCGAGCAATCAGCCCCAGCATTTT. Residues: CASSLWGASNQPQHF. J is TRBJ1-5 and V is TRBV5-1; D is perhaps TRBD1 (6 bases). Germline loops: CDR1 SGHRS, CDR2 YFSETQ. V was trimmed by 1 base and J by 1 base, leaving 9 bases between them. This CDR3 is built from 15 residues.

The chain recombines TRBV23-1 with TRBJ1-1; tentative D call: TRBD1 (6 bases). TRBV23-1 is classed as an ORF, of uncertain function. The V end lost 4 bases, the J end lost 13 bases, and 16 bases lay between the germline ends. The CDR3 runs to 12 residues. The CDR3 DNA reads TGCGCCAGCAGTCGAAGACGGGACAAGCTTTTCTTT. It codes for CASSRRRDKLFF.

The chain carries TRBV23-1 and TRBJ2-7; weak D call: TRBD1 (5 bases). TRBV23-1 is labeled an ORF, and its function is uncertain. The CDR3 length is 13 residues. The V gene lost 6 bases and the J gene lost 2 bases, with 11 bases spanning the gap. CDR3 loop: CASSQGWAYEQYF. DNA of the CDR3: TGCGCCAGCAGCCAGGGTTGGGCCTACGAGCAGTACTTC.

Turning to this clonotype: The junction does not match germline at one end; this may be a read error. This chain links TRBV6-1 with TRBJ2-2; TRBD2 is a possible D gene (5 bases). Germline V gene lookup returns CDR1 MNHNS and CDR2 SASEGT. The CDR3 covers 13 residues. The CDR3: CASSESLTGELFF. The CDR3 bases are TGTGCCAGCAGTGAATCCCTCACCGGGGAGCTTTTTTTT.

The rearrangement links TRBV6-2 or TRBV6-3 to TRBJ2-5; maybe TRBD2 (6 bases). Germline V gene sequence: CDR1 MNHEY, CDR2 SVGEGT. With 2 bases removed from V and 6 bases from J, the gap between germline ends came to 10 bases. The CDR3 length is 13 residues. The chain's CDR3 is CASSYAGRKTQYF. DNA of the CDR3: TGTGCCAGCAGTTACGCTGGGAGGAAGACCCAGTACTTC.

The V call is TRBV5-1, the J call TRBJ2-5; D possibly corresponds to TRBD2 (5 bases). CDR3 size: 14 residues. The V end lost 1 base, the J end lost 2 bases, and 9 bases lay between the germline ends. The germline V gene encodes CDR1 SGHRS and CDR2 YFSETQ. CDR3 nucleotides: TGCGCCAGCAGCTTGTTCCCGGGACAAGAGACCCAGTACTTC. This encodes CASSLFPGQETQYF.

This clonotype was detected only once. This rearrangement joins TRBV27 to TRBJ2-3; the match to TRBD2 covers 11 bases. V shed 5 bases and J 2 bases; nucleotides not matched to a gene: 6. Germline V CDR1 and CDR2: MNHEY, SMNVEV (reference sequence). This CDR3 region has 16 residues. This CDR3 is CASSPQGLADTDTQYF. In DNA form, the CDR3 reads TGTGCCAGCAGTCCACAGGGACTAGCGGACACAGATACGCAGTATTTT.

V gene TRBV7-2 combines with J gene TRBJ2-5; the match to TRBD2 covers 8 bases. V lost 5 bases to trimming and J lost 5 bases; unmatched junction nucleotides: 10. The CDR3 contains 15 residues. Germline V gene sequence: CDR1 SGHTA, CDR2 FQGNSA. The CDR3 sequence is CASSPTAGVVETQYF. CDR3 DNA: TGTGCCAGCAGCCCAACAGCGGGGGTGGTGGAGACCCAGTACTTC.

The CDR3 here is CASSPTQVYGYTF. Written as DNA, the CDR3 is TGTGCCAGCAGCCCAACCCAGGTCTATGGCTACACCTTC. The chain has TRBV7-9 and TRBJ1-2; D ambiguous. Looked up from germline, CDR1 is SEHNR and CDR2 is FQNEAQ (reference sequence). Trimming left V 5 bases short and J 4 bases short, with 11 bases between. The CDR3 length is 13 residues.

This rearrangement joins TRBV20-1 to TRBJ1-2, with 9 bases that match TRBD1. CDR1 and CDR2 from the germline V gene are DFQATT and SNEGSKA (reference sequence). The CDR3 extends over 17 amino acids. V was pared by 3 bases and J by 2 bases, with 13 bases of the junction left unmatched. The DNA for the CDR3 is TGCAGTGCTAGGGGGCCGGGACAGGGCGGCCGAAACTATGGCTACACCTTC. Amino acids: CSARGPGQGGRNYGYTF.

This chain uses TRBV9 with TRBJ2-1; TRBD2 aligns across 9 bases. This CDR3 is built from 14 residues. Germline CDR1 and CDR2: SGDLS and YYNGEE. J lost 6 bases, V lost 5 bases, and 6 bases had no gene match. This CDR3 reads CASRAGGMSNEQFF. The CDR3 DNA reads as TGTGCCAGCAGGGCGGGGGGGATGAGCAATGAGCAGTTCTTC.

This chain joins TRBV18 and TRBJ1-5; TRBD1 aligns across 7 bases. Trimming cost V 4 bases and J 0 bases; bases outside gene matches: 9. This CDR3 comprises 17 residues. The V gene's germline CDR1 is KGHSH and CDR2 LQKENI. The CDR3 spells CASSRGTGALSNQPQHF. The CDR3 nucleotides are TGTGCCAGCTCACGGGGCACAGGGGCCCTTAGCAATCAGCCCCAGCATTTT.

The chain uses TRBV6-5 and TRBJ2-7; the D gene is possibly TRBD1 (6 bases). Germline V gene data show CDR1 as MNHEY and CDR2 as SVGAGI. V was clipped by 2 bases and J by 0 bases, with 11 bases between them. The CDR3 loop spans 15 amino acids. This CDR3 is CASSYGTMSSYEQYF. Here the CDR3 DNA reads TGTGCCAGCAGTTACGGGACAATGAGCTCCTACGAGCAGTACTTC.

V is TRBV5-1 and J is TRBJ2-2; possibly TRBD2 for D (5 bases). Per the germline V gene, CDR1 is SGHRS and CDR2 is YFSETQ. This CDR3 is 17 amino acids long. Trimming cost V 0 bases and J 0 bases, with 12 bases left between them. This CDR3 is CASSLEPSPPNTGELFF. DNA for the CDR3: TGCGCCAGCAGCTTGGAACCTAGCCCTCCGAACACCGGGGAGCTGTTTTTT.

The chain employs TRBV7-2 and TRBJ1-1; maybe TRBD1 (6 bases). In germline, CDR1 is SGHTA, CDR2 FQGNSA. Trimming took off 5 bases at V and 3 bases at J, with 10 bases between the two ends. This CDR3 region has 13 residues. CDR3 in amino acids: CASSEYRDTEAFF. The DNA of the CDR3 is TGTGCCAGCAGCGAATACAGGGACACTGAAGCTTTCTTT.

The V call is TRBV6-1, the J call TRBJ2-3, with D unresolved. The germline CDR1 and CDR2 sequences are MNHNS and SASEGT. The ends were cut back, 7 bases at V and 4 bases at J, with 18 bases in the middle. The CDR3 extends over 15 amino acids. As DNA, the CDR3 is TGTGCCAGCATCAGGAGACCCTCGGCCCCAGATACGCAGTATTTT. It codes for CASIRRPSAPDTQYF.

The chain couples TRBV3-1 to TRBJ2-6, with D uncertain. The CDR3 spans 14 residues. V was shortened by 2 bases and J by 0 bases, with 2 bases between the two germline ends. CDR1 is LGHDT and CDR2 is YNNKEL in the germline V gene (reference sequence). The CDR3 DNA is TGTGCCAGCAGCCAACTCTCTGGGGCCAACGTCCTGACTTTC. As protein: CASSQLSGANVLTF.

The table lists this clonotype with a few counts. DNA of the CDR3: TGTGCCAGCAGCCCGGGACTAGCGGGGGGTAATGAGCAGTTCTTC. Amino acid sequence: CASSPGLAGGNEQFF. The chain joins TRBV5-4 to TRBJ2-1; 15 nucleotides agree with TRBD2. The CDR3 contains 15 residues. Germline V CDR1 and CDR2: SGHNT, YYREEE (reference sequence). Trimming removed 4 bases from V and 7 bases from J; junction bases left unmatched: 3.

The chain uses TRBV5-1 and TRBJ2-1; TRBD1 matches 8 bases. There are 15 residues in the CDR3. From germline, CDR1 is SGHRS and CDR2 YFSETQ. J gave up 3 bases and V 5 bases, and 7 bases lay outside the gene matches. CDR3 in DNA: TGCGCCAGCAGGCGTACAGGGGGAGGCTACAATGAGCAGTTCTTC. It encodes CASRRTGGGYNEQFF.